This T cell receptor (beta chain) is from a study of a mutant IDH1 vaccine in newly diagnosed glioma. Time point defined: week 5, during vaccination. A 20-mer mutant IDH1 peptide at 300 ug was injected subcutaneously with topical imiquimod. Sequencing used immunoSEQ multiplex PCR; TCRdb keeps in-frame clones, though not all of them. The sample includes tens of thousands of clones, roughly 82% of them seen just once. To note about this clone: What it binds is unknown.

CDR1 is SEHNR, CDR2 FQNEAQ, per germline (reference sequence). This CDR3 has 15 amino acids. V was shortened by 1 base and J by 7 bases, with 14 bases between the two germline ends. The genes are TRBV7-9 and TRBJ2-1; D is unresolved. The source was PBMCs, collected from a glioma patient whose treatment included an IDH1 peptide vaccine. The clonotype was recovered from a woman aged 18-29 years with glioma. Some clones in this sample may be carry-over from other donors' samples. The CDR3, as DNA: TGTGCCAGCAGCTTAGTATCCCGATCCTTAAATGAGCAGTTCTTC. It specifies CASSLVSRSLNEQFF.